The 15 T cell receptor beta chains given below trace back to one sample, sequenced in a study of cytomegalovirus exposure and HLA in healthy donors. Data came from immunoSEQ multiplex PCR; TCRdb stores just in-frame clones and leaves some out. The sample includes 90,000 to 100,000 clones, about 83% of them seen just once. The sequencing input was PBMCs. All receptors derive from a woman in her twenties or thirties in good health and CMV-seronegative.

The rearrangement joins TRBV10-2 to TRBJ1-5, with D tentatively TRBD1 (6 bases). V was trimmed by 2 bases and J by 9 bases, leaving 14 bases between them. Germline V gene lookup returns CDR1 WSHSY and CDR2 SAAADI. The CDR3 has 14 amino acids. The CDR3 coding sequence is TGCGCCAGCAGTGAGCAGGGGCCGGACGGGCCCCAGCATTTT. Its protein product is CASSEQGPDGPQHF.

The chain links TRBV15 to TRBJ2-3; 7 bases match TRBD1. V dropped 0 bases and J dropped 6; count of bases not matched to a gene: 6. The CDR3 runs 15 residues. Germline lookup yields CDR1 LNHNV and CDR2 YYDKDF (reference sequence). CDR3 amino acids: CATSRDEQGSDTQYF. CDR3 bases: TGTGCCACCAGCAGAGACGAACAGGGGTCGGATACGCAGTATTTT.

This chain connects TRBV9 to TRBJ1-2; D gene unclear. The germline gives CDR1 SGDLS, CDR2 YYNGEE. The length of the CDR3 is 15 residues. The ends were cut back, 7 bases at V and 3 bases at J, with 19 bases in the middle. CDR3 loop: CASEGRRGSYYGYTF. CDR3 coding DNA: TGTGCCAGCGAGGGAAGGAGAGGCAGCTACTATGGCTACACCTTC.

This clone has a single count. The rearrangement links TRBV7-2 to TRBJ1-1; no reliable D call. CDR3 length: 15 amino acids. Trimming pared 5 bases from V and 0 bases from J, leaving 13 bases between. CDR1 and CDR2 from the germline V gene are SGHTA and FQGNSA. CDR3 region: CASSPDTAMNTEAFF. The CDR3 DNA follows: TGTGCCAGCAGCCCCGACACCGCTATGAACACTGAAGCTTTCTTT.

This clone was detected only once. Here the CDR3 DNA reads TGTGCCAGCAGCCAACGGATAGCGGGTCCGTCGAACACCGGGGAGCTGTTTTTT. Encoded protein: CASSQRIAGPSNTGELFF. The chain carries TRBV4-2 and TRBJ2-2, with 7 bases fitting TRBD2. CDR1 is LGHNA and CDR2 is YNFKEQ in the germline V gene. Trimming removed 2 bases from V and 0 bases from J; junction bases left unmatched: 9. This CDR3 is 18 amino acids long.

The chain joins TRBV6-5 to TRBJ2-5; 9 nucleotides match TRBD2. CDR1 MNHEY and CDR2 SVGAGI come from the germline V gene. Losses at the gene ends were 5 bases for V and 4 bases for J; bases not matched to a gene: 5. This CDR3 region has 14 residues. In DNA form, the CDR3 reads TGTGCCAGCAGTCGGGAACTAGCGGGAGAGACCCAGTACTTC. It encodes CASSRELAGETQYF.

The genes are TRBV7-9 and TRBJ2-1, with TRBD2 identical over 15 bases. After removal of 2 bases from V and 8 bases from J, the junction contained 4 bases not matched to a gene. The germline V gene has CDR1 SEHNR and CDR2 FQNEAQ (reference sequence). The CDR3 sequence is 16 residues long. The CDR3 nucleotides are TGTGCCAGCAGCTTAAGGACTAGCGGGGGGGCTTATGAGCAGTTCTTC. Encoded protein: CASSLRTSGGAYEQFF.

V is TRBV2 and J is TRBJ1-2, with D possibly being TRBD1 (5 bases). CDR3 size: 13 residues. V lost 3 bases, J lost 5 bases, and 10 bases lay in between. From germline, CDR1 is SNHLY and CDR2 FYNNEI. The CDR3 loop reads CASSENRPYGYTF. As DNA, the CDR3 is TGTGCCAGCAGTGAGAACAGGCCTTATGGCTACACCTTC.

The V gene is TRBV5-1, the J gene TRBJ2-3; 9 bases map to TRBD2. From germline, CDR1 is SGHRS and CDR2 YFSETQ. Trimming took 2 bases from V and 4 from J; bases not matched to a gene: 8. The CDR3 is made up of 16 amino acids. The CDR3 region is CASSLGGGAVADTQYF. CDR3 in DNA: TGCGCCAGCAGCTTAGGCGGGGGGGCCGTGGCAGATACGCAGTATTTT.

This chain links TRBV5-1 with TRBJ2-3, with 9 positions matching TRBD2. The length of the CDR3 is 16 residues. V was pared by 1 base and J by 5 bases, with 8 bases of the junction left unmatched. Germline CDR1 is SGHRS and CDR2 is YFSETQ. CDR3 bases: TGCGCCAGCAGCTTGAGCGGGGGGTCGGTGAGAGATACGCAGTATTTT. Translation gives CASSLSGGSVRDTQYF.

CDR3 amino acids: CASSLEGTGGYTF. The CDR3 DNA is TGCGCCAGCAGCTTGGAAGGGACAGGTGGCTACACCTTC. This chain uses TRBV5-1 with TRBJ1-2; 8 nucleotides line up with TRBD1. The V segment lost 0 bases and the J segment 7 bases; nucleotides outside the gene matches: 2. Germline CDR1 and CDR2: SGHRS and YFSETQ. The CDR3 covers 13 residues.

The chain employs TRBV2 and TRBJ1-1; D is possibly TRBD1 (5 bases). This CDR3 region has 12 residues. V lost 6 bases to trimming and J lost 5 bases, with 10 bases between them. Germline V lookup: CDR1 SNHLY, CDR2 FYNNEI. The CDR3 nucleotides read TGTGCCAGCAGGGCAGGGTTAACTGAAGCTTTCTTT. It codes for CASRAGLTEAFF. The full variable domain, rest sourced from reference TRBV2 and TRBJ1-1, is EPEVTQTPSHQVTQMGQEVILRCVPISNHLYFYWYRQILGQKVEFLVSFYNNEISEKSEIFDDQFSVERPDGSNFTLKIRSTKLEDSAMYFCASRAGLTEAFFGQGTRLTVV.

V and J are TRBV7-3 and TRBJ1-6, with TRBD1 matching 7 bases. The CDR3 runs 14 residues. Trimming cost V 5 bases and J 7 bases; bases outside gene matches: 5. Germline V CDR1 and CDR2: SGHTA, FQGTGA. CDR3 sequence (DNA): TGTGCCAGCAGCCAGACAGGGACCAATTCACCCCTCCACTTT. This gives the protein CASSQTGTNSPLHF.

This chain links TRBV15 with TRBJ1-1, with D perhaps TRBD1 (5 bases). V gave up 11 bases and J gave up 1 base, with 17 bases separating them. The CDR3 is 14 amino acids. In germline, CDR1 is LNHNV, CDR2 YYDKDF (reference sequence). The CDR3 DNA reads as TGTGCCTCACAGCGGGGGGGAACGAACACTGAAGCTTTCTTT. This encodes CASQRGGTNTEAFF.

The chain recombines TRBV6-5 with TRBJ1-2; 10 bases fit TRBD1. With V trimmed by 2 bases and J by 8 bases, 11 bases remained unmatched. Per germline, CDR1 MNHEY and CDR2 SVGAGI. This CDR3 region has 16 residues. CDR3 sequence (DNA): TGTGCCAGCAGTTACGAGGGACAGGGGATTCCTCGGGGCTACACCTTC. The encoded protein is CASSYEGQGIPRGYTF.